The sequence of this TCR beta chain was determined in a study of tumor-infiltrating lymphocytes in primary liver carcinoma. Study-level points and caveats: Tumors significantly exceeded blood in top-250-clone fraction (p = 0.039).

Remarks on this clonotype: Its antigen is not known. Just one base apart from a much larger clone, this may be a read error.

From approximately 0.5 ug of total RNA, TCR beta-specific cDNA was reverse-transcribed using a constant-region primer. Three-round nested multiplex PCR performed with slightly modified ARM-PCR produced the TCR beta libraries. Use of TRBV1-TRBV30 forward primers with a C-beta reverse primer characterized the first two PCR rounds, which lasted nine to eleven cycles each. TCRdb re-called the multiplex PCR reads with MiXCR, one entry per CDR3 protein. The sample contains a few hundred thousand distinct CDR3 sequences, approximately 58% of which appear only once. Germline DNA was extracted alongside blood RNA, which was obtained from unsorted whole blood. Per germline, CDR1 LGHNA and CDR2 YNFKEQ. The CDR3 runs to 16 residues.

This TCR was recovered from a woman aged 25 to 39 with primary liver carcinoma and hepatitis B virus infection. The chain carries TRBV4-2 and TRBJ2-7, with TRBD1 matching 8 bases. The sample taken for sequencing was peripheral blood. The CDR3, as DNA: TGTGCCAGCATCCAAGGTGGTACACAGGGGGAATACGAGCAGTACTTC. It is translated as CASIQGGTQGEYEQYF.